This TCR beta chain came from a study of CD8 T cells in ankylosing spondylitis listed by TCRdb under 2017. For the study in its entirety: To find TCR variants linked to disease, the study profiled T cell receptor beta repertoires in ankylosing spondylitis patients and healthy donors. The full study cohort comprised some 27 ankylosing spondylitis patients and 110 or so healthy donors. Samples of peripheral blood were taken, and for ankylosing spondylitis patients, synovial fluid was collected as well. Broad study findings and their caveats: A TCR beta motif of 7 or 8 highly homologous amino acid variants appeared characteristic of blood from ankylosing spondylitis patients. In peripheral blood, the disease-linked clones were found at relatively low frequencies and had a CD8+ phenotype. Some motif variants had previously been reported in the synovial fluid and blood of reactive arthritis patients, which suggests shared mechanisms of disease initiation. The disease-linked clones were reported as significantly enriched in matched synovial fluid samples from ankylosing spondylitis patients.

This clonotype was seen at least ten times. Its binding antigen is unknown. No much larger clone exists at a distance of one base, and base qualities are not known. Sequencing relied on an Illumina HiSeq 2500. Quantitative 5'-RACE with molecular barcodes was the method used to prepare the TCR beta libraries. The paper's processing steps were these. Disease-linked TCR variants were identified with a new computational method built on a probabilistic model of VDJ rearrangement. In-frame beta chains were kept once TCRdb had trimmed the public reads at Q25 with fastp and called clones with MiXCR. Every distinct CDR3 protein forms one entry, paired with its most common genes and DNA. The authors' filters were not applied to this entry. For this sample there are a few hundred thousand distinct CDR3 sequences; about 10% appear just once. Clones ranked in the top ten supply roughly 6.8% of the sample. The CDR3 runs 14 amino acids, cysteine and phenylalanine included. The DNA shown is the 42-base CDR3, in frame from base 1. From V the trimming removes 4 bases and from J it removes 3 bases, while the gene matches leave 3 bases of the junction unaccounted for. The germline V gene provides CDR1 SGHRS and CDR2 YFSETQ.

This TCR derives from a male donor with ankylosing spondylitis or in good health (not recorded which). Material: blood, either unsorted or a sorted T cell fraction (not recorded which). Rearrangement joined TRBV5-1 to TRBJ2-5; TRBD2 agrees with 10 junctional bases. CDR3 region: CASSRLAGKETQYF. In nucleotides, the sequence is TGCGCCAGCAGCCGACTAGCGGGTAAAGAGACCCAGTACTTC.